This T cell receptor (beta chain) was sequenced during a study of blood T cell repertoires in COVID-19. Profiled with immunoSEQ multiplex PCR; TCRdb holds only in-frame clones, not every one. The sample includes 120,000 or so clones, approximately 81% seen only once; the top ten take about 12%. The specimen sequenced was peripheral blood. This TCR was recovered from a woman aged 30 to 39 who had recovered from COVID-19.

CDR3 in amino acids: CASKGGGAKNIQYF. DNA for the CDR3: TGTGCCAGCAAGGGCGGGGGAGCCAAAAACATTCAGTACTTC. The chain recombines TRBV27 with TRBJ2-4; 7 nucleotides match TRBD2. V gave up 7 bases and J gave up 0 bases; unmatched junction bases: 3. Germline CDR1 and CDR2: MNHEY and SMNVEV (reference sequence). The CDR3 consists of 14 residues.